This T cell receptor (beta chain) was sequenced in a study of CD8 T cells in ankylosing spondylitis (TCRdb year 2017). Study-wide context: The study profiled T cell receptor beta repertoires in healthy donors and ankylosing spondylitis patients to find disease-linked TCR variants. The full study cohort was made up of 25 ankylosing spondylitis patients and 108 healthy donors. Peripheral blood was sampled, and synovial fluid was also collected from ankylosing spondylitis patients.

These reads were obtained on an Illumina HiSeq 2500. TCR beta libraries were prepared by quantitative 5'-RACE with molecular barcodes. In the paper's pipeline: A new computational method based on a probabilistic model of VDJ rearrangement was used to identify disease-linked TCR variants. TCRdb itself trimmed the public reads at Q25 with fastp, ran MiXCR and retained productive beta chains. Entries are consolidated by CDR3 protein sequence, retaining the most common genes and DNA. The V and J calls and clone size are TCRdb's, not the authors'. Here the sample has 250,000 to 350,000 distinct CDR3 sequences; 7% to 9% occur a single time. The ten largest account for roughly 15% of the sample. This clonotype was seen more than once but under ten times. Its antigen has not been determined. Within one base of it there is no much larger clone, and no base qualities were kept. Beyond this particular receptor, the publication reports: In peripheral blood, the disease-linked clones were found at relatively low frequencies and had a CD8+ phenotype. Significant enrichment of the disease-linked clones was reported in matched synovial fluid samples from ankylosing spondylitis patients. Blood from ankylosing spondylitis patients appeared to be characterized by a TCR beta motif made up of several highly homologous amino acid variants. Some motif variants had previously been reported in the synovial fluid and blood of reactive arthritis patients, which suggests shared mechanisms of disease initiation.

This receptor was taken from a male donor with ankylosing spondylitis. Material for sequencing was blood, either unsorted or a sorted T cell fraction (not recorded which).

The base sequence is TGTGCCAGCAGTTTATACCCAGGGGAGTTCAACGAGCAGTACTTC. Translated, it reads CASSLYPGEFNEQYF. The chain uses TRBV12-3 or TRBV12-4 and TRBJ2-7, and possibly TRBD1, on 6 matching bases. The V and J ends are trimmed by 2 bases and 5 bases, leaving 16 bases between them. The CDR3 has 15 amino acids, counting the end cysteine and phenylalanine. Only CDR3 DNA remains: 45 bases, in frame from the first base.